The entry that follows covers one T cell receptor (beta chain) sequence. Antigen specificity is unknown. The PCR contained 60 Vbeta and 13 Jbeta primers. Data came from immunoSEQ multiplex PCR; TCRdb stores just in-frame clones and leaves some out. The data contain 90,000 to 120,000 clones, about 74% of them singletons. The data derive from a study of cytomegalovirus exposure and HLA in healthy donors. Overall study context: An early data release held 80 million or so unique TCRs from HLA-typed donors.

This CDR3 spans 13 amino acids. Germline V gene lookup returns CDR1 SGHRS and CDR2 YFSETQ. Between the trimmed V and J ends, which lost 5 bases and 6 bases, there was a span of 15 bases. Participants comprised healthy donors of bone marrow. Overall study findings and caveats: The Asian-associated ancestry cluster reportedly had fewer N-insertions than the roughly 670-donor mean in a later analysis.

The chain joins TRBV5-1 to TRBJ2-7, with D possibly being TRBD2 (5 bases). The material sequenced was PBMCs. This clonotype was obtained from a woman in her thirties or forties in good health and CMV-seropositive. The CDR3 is CASSLGEPSEQYF. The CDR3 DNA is TGCGCCAGCAGTCTCGGGGAACCGAGCGAGCAGTACTTC. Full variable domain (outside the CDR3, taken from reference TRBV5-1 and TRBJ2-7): KAGVTQTPRYLIKTRGQQVTLSCSPISGHRSVSWYQQTPGQGLQFLFEYFSETQRNKGNFPGRFSGRQFSNSRSEMNVSTLELGDSALYLCASSLGEPSEQYFGPGTRLTVT.